The following is a TCR beta chain sequence with its context. Its specificity is not known. Amplification used 60 Vbeta primers and 13 Jbeta primers. Assay used: immunoSEQ multiplex PCR; TCRdb lists only in-frame clones, some missing. Here the sample table reports about 200,000 clones. Germline assignment: CDR1 ENHRY and CDR2 SYGVKD. With 0 bases clipped from V and 0 bases from J, the junction kept 11 bases outside the gene matches. There are 20 residues in the CDR3. This sample stems from a study of cytomegalovirus exposure and HLA in healthy donors. Study overall: From HLA-typed donors, an early data release held approximately 85 million unique TCRs. Study-level points and caveats: For cytomegalovirus status, the classifier reportedly gave diagnoses with high specificity and sensitivity. Associated with cytomegalovirus, according to the listing, were some 150 TCR beta chains.

The sample taken for sequencing was PBMCs. The V gene is TRBV10-3, the J gene TRBJ2-1; 10 bases are shared with TRBD2. The origin of this receptor is a woman in her 30s in good health and CMV-seropositive. The CDR3 sequence: CAISESKVAGGRFSYNEQFF. CDR3 coding DNA: TGTGCCATCAGTGAGTCGAAGGTAGCGGGGGGCCGATTCTCCTACAATGAGCAGTTCTTC.